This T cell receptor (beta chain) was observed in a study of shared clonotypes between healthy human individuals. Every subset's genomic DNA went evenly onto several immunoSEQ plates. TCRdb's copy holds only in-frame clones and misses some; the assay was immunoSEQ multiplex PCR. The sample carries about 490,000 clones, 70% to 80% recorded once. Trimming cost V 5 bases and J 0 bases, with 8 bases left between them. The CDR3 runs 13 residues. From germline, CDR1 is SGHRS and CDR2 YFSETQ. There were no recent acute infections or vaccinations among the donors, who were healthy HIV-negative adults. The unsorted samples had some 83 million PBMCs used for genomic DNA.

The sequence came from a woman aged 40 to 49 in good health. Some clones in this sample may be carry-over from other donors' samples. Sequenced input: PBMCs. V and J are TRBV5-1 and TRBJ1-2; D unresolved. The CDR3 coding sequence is TGCGCCAGCAGGGACGGAGCTAACTATGGCTACACCTTC. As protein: CASRDGANYGYTF.